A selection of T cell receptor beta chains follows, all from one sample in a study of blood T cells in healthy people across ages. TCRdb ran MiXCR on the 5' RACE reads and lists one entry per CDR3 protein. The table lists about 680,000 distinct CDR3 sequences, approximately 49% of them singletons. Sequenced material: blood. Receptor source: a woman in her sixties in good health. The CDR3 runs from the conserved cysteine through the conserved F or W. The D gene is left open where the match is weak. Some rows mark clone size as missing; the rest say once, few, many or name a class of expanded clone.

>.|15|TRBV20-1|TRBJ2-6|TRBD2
TGCAGTGCGCCGGAGCGGGAGACTGGGGCCAACGTCCTGACTTTC
CSAPERETGANVLTF
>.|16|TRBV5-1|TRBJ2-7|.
TGCGCCAGCAGCTTGGCATTCGGGAGCTCCTACAATGAGCAGTACTTC
CASSLAFGSSYNEQYF
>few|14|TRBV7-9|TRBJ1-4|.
TGTGCCAGCAGCTTAGTGGCGGGAAATGAAAAACTGTTTTTT
CASSLVAGNEKLFF
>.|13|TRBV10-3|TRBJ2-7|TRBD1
TGTGCCGCGCACAGGGGCTTCTCCTACGAGCAGTACTTC
CAAHRGFSYEQYF
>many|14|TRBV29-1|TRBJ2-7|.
TGCAGCGTTGAAGTAGGGGAATCTGGGTACGAGCAGTACTTC
CSVEVGESGYEQYF
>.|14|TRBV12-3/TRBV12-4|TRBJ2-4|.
TGTGCCAGCAGTTTCGCAGGGGCTGGAAACATTCAGTACTTC
CASSFAGAGNIQYF
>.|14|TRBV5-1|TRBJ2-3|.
TGCGCCAGCAGCTTGGCCGTTAGGTCGGATACGCAGTATTTT
CASSLAVRSDTQYF
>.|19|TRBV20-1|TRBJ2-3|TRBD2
TGCAGTGCTAGAGATGTTAGGACTAGCGGACGAACTAGCACAGATACGCAGTATTTT
CSARDVRTSGRTSTDTQYF
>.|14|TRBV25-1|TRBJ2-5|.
TGTGCCAGCTCCCAGGGGAGGATGGCAGAGACCCAGTACTTC
CASSQGRMAETQYF
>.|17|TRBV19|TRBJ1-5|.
TGTGCCAGTAGTACCTCGGACGGGGGCCCAAGCAATCAGCCCCAGCATTTT
CASSTSDGGPSNQPQHF
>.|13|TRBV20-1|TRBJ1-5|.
TGCAGTGGTAGACGGGGGGCAGGTCAGCCCCAGCATTTT
CSGRRGAGQPQHF
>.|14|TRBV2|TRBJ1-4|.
TGTGCCAGCAGTGTTGAGGCAGGGTCGTGGAAACTGTTTTTT
CASSVEAGSWKLFF
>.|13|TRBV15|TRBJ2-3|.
TGTGCCACCAGCAGAGATAGGGGGGATACGCAGTATTTT
CATSRDRGDTQYF
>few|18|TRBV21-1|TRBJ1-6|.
TGTGCCAGCAGCAAAGGGAGGCGACCAGGGAATAAGAATTCACCCCTCCACTTT
CASSKGRRPGNKNSPLHF
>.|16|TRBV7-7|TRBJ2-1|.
TGTGCTAGCAGCTTAGTCGCAGGAGGGACCTACAATGAGCAGTTCTTC
CASSLVAGGTYNEQFF
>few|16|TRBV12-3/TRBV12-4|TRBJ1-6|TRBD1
TGTGCCAGCAGGGAGAACACAGGGGGCGGTAATTCACCCCTCCACTTT
CASRENTGGGNSPLHF
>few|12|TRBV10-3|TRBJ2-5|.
TGTGCCATCAGGGGACTCCAAGAGACCCAGTACTTC
CAIRGLQETQYF
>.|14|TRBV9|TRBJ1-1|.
TGTGCCAGCAGCGCAGACAGTATGAACACTGAAGCTTTCTTT
CASSADSMNTEAFF
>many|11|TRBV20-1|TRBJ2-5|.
TGCAGTGCTAGAAGCCAGGAGACCCAGTACTTC
CSARSQETQYF
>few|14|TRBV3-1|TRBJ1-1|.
TGTGCCAGCAGCCCCAGGGTTATGAACACTGAAGCTTTCTTT
CASSPRVMNTEAFF
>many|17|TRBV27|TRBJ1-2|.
TGTGCCAGCAGTGGACGGAGAGGGACGGCGGGTACCTATGGCTACACCTTC
CASSGRRGTAGTYGYTF
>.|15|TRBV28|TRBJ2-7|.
TGTGCCAGCAGCCTCGTGGACCGCCTTTTGGGCGAGCAGTACTTC
CASSLVDRLLGEQYF